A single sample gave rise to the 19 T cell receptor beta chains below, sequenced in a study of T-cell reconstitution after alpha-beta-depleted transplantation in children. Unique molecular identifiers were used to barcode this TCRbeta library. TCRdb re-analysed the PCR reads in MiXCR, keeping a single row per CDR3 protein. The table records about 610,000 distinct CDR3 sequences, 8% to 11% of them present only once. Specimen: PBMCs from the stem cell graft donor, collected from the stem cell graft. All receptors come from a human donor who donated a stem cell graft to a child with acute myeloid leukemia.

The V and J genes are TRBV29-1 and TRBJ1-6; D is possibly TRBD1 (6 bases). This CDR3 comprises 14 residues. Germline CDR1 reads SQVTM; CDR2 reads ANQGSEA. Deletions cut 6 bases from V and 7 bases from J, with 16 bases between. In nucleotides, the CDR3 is TGCAGCGTCATCCCAGGGGAAGGGAATTCACCCCTCCACTTT. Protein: CSVIPGEGNSPLHF.

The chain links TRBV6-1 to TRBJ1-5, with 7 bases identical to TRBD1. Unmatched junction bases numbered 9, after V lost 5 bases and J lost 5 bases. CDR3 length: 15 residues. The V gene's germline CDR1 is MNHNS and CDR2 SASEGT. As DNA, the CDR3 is TGTGCCAGCAGTCGCTTAGGGACAGTTGATCAGCCCCAGCATTTT. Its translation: CASSRLGTVDQPQHF.

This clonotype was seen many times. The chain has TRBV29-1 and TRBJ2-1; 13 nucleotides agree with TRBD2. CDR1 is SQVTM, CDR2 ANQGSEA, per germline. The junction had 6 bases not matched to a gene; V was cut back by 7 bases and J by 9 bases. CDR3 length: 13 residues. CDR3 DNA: TGCAGCGCCGGACTAGCGGGAGTCGGTGAGCAGTTCTTC. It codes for CSAGLAGVGEQFF.

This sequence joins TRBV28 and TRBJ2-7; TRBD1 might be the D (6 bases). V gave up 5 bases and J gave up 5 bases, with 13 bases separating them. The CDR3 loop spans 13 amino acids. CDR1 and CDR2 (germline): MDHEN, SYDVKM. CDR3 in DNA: TGTGCCAGCAGTGGGCTGGGGGCCCACGAGCAGTACTTC. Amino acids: CASSGLGAHEQYF.

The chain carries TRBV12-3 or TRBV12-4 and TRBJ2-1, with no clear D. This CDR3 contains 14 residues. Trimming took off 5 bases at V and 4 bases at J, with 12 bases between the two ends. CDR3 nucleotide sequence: TGTGCCAGCAGTCCTAGGGTTCCATACAATGAGCAGTTCTTC. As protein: CASSPRVPYNEQFF.

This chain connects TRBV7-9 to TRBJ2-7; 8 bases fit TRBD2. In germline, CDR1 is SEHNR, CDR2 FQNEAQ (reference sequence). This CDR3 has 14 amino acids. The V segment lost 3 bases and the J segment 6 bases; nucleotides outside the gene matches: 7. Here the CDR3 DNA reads TGTGCCAGCAGCTTCTCCGGGACTAGTCTCGAGCAGTACTTC. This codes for CASSFSGTSLEQYF.

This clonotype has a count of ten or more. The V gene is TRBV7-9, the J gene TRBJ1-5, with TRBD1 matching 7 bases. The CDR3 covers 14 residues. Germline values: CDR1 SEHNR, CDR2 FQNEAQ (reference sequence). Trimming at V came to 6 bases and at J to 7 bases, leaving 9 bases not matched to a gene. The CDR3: CASSSRQGGQPQHF. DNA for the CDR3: TGTGCCAGCAGTTCTAGACAGGGTGGACAGCCCCAGCATTTT. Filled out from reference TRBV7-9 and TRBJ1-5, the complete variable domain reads DTGVSQNPRHKITKRGQNVTFRCDPISEHNRLYWYRQTLGQGPEFLTYFQNEAQLEKSRLLSDRFSAERPKGSFSTLEIQRTEQGDSAMYLCASSSRQGGQPQHFGDGTRLSIL.

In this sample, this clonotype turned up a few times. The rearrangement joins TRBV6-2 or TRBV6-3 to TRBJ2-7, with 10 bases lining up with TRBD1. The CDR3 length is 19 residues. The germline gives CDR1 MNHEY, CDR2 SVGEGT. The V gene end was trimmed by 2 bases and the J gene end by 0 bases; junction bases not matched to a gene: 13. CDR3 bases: TGTGCCAGCAGTTACCCCCGGGACAGGGGTTATCCGAGCTCCTACGAGCAGTACTTC. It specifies CASSYPRDRGYPSSYEQYF.

The CDR3 DNA is TGCGCCAGCAGCCAAACTGAGGGTGGGGGCTACGAGCAGTACTTC. This sequence encodes CASSQTEGGGYEQYF. The chain uses TRBV4-3 and TRBJ2-7, with D possibly called TRBD1 or TRBD2 (5 bases each). This CDR3 has 15 residues. V was cut by 2 bases and J by 3 bases, with 14 bases left in between. The germline V gene encodes CDR1 LGHNA and CDR2 YSLEER.

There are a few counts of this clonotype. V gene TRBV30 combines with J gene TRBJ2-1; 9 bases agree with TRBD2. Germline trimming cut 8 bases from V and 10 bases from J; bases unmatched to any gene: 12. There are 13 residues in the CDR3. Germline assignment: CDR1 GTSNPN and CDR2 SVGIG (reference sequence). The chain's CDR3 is CALEGAGGSEQFF. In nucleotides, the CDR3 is TGTGCCCTGGAGGGGGCGGGAGGGTCCGAGCAGTTCTTC. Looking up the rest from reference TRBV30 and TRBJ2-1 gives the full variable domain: SQTIHQWPATLVQPVGSPLSLECTVEGTSNPNLYWYRQAAGRGLQLLFYSVGIGQISSEVPQNLSASRPQDRQFILSSKKLLLSDSGFYLCALEGAGGSEQFFGPGTRLTVL.

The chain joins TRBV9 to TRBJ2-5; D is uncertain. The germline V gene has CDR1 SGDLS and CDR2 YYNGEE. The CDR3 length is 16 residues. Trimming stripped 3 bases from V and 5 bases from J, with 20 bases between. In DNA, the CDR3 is TGTGCCAGCAGCGCACCGGGCCTGCTCGAGATGGAGACCCAGTACTTC. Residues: CASSAPGLLEMETQYF.

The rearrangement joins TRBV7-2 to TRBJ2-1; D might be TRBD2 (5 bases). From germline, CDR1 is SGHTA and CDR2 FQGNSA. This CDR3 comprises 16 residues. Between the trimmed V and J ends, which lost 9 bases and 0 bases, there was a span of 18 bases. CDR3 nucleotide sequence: TGTGCCAGTACCGACCAGCGGCGGACCTCCTACAATGAGCAGTTCTTC. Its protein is CASTDQRRTSYNEQFF.

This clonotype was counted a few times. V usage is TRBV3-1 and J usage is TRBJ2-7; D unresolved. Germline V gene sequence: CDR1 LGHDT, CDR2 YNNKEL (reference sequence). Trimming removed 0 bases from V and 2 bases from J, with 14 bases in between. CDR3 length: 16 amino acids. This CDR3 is CASSQDLHVGAYEQYF. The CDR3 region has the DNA TGTGCCAGCAGCCAAGATCTTCATGTTGGGGCCTACGAGCAGTACTTC.

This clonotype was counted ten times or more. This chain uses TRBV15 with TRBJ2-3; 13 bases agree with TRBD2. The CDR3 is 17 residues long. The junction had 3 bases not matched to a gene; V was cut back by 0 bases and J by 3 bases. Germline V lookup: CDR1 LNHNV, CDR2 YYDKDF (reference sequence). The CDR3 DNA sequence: TGTGCCACCAGCAGAGATGGGACTAGCGGGATAACAGATACGCAGTATTTT. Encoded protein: CATSRDGTSGITDTQYF.

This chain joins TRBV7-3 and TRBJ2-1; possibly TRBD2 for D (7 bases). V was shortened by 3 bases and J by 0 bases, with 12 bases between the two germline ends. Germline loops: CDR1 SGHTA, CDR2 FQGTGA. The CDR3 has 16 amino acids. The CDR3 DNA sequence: TGTGCCAGCAGCTTCGTGGGAGGGGGCTCCTACAATGAGCAGTTCTTC. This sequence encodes CASSFVGGGSYNEQFF.

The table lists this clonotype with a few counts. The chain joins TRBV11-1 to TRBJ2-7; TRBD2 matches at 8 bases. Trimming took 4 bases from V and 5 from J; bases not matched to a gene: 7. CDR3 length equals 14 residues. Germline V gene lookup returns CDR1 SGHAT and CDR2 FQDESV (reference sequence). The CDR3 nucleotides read TGTGCCAGCAGCTCCCTGACTAGCGCTAACGAGCAGTACTTC. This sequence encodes CASSSLTSANEQYF.

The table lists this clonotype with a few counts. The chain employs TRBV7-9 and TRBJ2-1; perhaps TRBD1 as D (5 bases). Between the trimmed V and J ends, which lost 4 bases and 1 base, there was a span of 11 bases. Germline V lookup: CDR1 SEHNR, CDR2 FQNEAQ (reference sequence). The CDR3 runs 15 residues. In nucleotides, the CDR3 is TGTGCCAGCAGCTGGGCCAAGGGGTCCTACAATGAGCAGTTCTTC. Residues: CASSWAKGSYNEQFF.

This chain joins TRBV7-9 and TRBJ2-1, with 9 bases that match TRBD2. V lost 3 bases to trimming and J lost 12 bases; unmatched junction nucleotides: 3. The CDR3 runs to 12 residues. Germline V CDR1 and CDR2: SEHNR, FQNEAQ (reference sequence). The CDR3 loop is CASSLSGRPQFF. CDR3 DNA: TGTGCCAGCAGCTTGAGCGGGAGGCCGCAGTTCTTC.

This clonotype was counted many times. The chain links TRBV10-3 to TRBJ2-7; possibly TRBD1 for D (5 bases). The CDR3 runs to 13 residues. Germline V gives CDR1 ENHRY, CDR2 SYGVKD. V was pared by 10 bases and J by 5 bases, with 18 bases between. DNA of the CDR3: TGTGCCAGTCAGGGTCCCTATAAAGACGAGCAGTACTTC. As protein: CASQGPYKDEQYF.